The 2 T cell receptor beta chains given below trace back to one sample, sequenced in a study of blood T cell repertoires in COVID-19. Here immunoSEQ multiplex PCR was the method, and the copy in TCRdb shows in-frame clones only, minus some. The repertoire consists of fewer than 250,000 clones, with about 93% occurring once and the leading ten covering about 0.8%. Material for sequencing was peripheral blood. The receptors were gathered from a man in his sixties with COVID-19, enrolled during active disease.

The gene calls are TRBV28 and TRBJ2-7, with 13 bases fitting TRBD2. This CDR3 comprises 14 residues. Germline values: CDR1 MDHEN, CDR2 SYDVKM. With V trimmed by 8 bases and J by 3 bases, 4 bases remained unmatched. The CDR3, as DNA: TGTGCCAGCGGGGGACTAGCGGGAAGCTACGAGCAGTACTTC. This encodes CASGGLAGSYEQYF.

The chain recombines TRBV28 with TRBJ2-1; 9 nucleotides match TRBD2. Germline lookup yields CDR1 MDHEN and CDR2 SYDVKM. The CDR3 extends over 16 amino acids. V shed 5 bases and J 4 bases; nucleotides not matched to a gene: 9. CDR3 residues: CASSATTSGPYNEQFF. CDR3 nucleotide sequence: TGTGCCAGCAGTGCAACGACTAGCGGACCATACAATGAGCAGTTCTTC.